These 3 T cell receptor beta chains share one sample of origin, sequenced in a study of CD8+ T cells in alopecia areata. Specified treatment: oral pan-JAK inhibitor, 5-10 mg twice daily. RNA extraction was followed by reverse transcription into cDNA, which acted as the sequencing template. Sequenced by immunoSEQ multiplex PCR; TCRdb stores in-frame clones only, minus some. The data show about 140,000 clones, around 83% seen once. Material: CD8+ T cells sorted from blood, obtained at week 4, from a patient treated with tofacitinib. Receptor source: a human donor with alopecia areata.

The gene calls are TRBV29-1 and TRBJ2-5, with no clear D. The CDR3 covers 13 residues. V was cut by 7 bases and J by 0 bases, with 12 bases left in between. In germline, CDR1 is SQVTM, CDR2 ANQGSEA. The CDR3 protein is CSAEGINQETQYF. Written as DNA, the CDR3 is TGCAGCGCCGAAGGCATTAACCAAGAGACCCAGTACTTC.

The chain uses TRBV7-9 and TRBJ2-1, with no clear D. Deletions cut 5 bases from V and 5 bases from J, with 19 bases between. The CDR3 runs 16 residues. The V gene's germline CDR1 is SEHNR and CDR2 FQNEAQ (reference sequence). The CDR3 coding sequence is TGTGCCAGCAGCATCCCGGGCCCACGGGCTAACAATGAGCAGTTCTTC. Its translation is CASSIPGPRANNEQFF.

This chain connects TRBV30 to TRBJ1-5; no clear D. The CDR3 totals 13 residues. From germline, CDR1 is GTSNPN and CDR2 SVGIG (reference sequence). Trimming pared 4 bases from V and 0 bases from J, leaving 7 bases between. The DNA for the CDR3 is TGTGCCTGGACCCCCGGTAGCAATCAGCCCCAGCATTTT. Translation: CAWTPGSNQPQHF.